These T cell receptor beta chains were read from a single sample in a study of OX40 agonist ivuxolimab in advanced cancers. Here immunoSEQ multiplex PCR was the method, and the copy in TCRdb shows in-frame clones only, minus some. The table has almost 35,000 clones, around 85% seen once. The sequencing here drew on CD4+ or CD8+ T cells sorted from blood, taken in a trial of the OX40 agonist ivuxolimab. Every receptor here comes from an adult with an advanced solid tumor such as melanoma, head and neck, liver or kidney cancer. Both conserved end residues are part of each CDR3.

v_gene	len	j_gene	CDR3aa
TRBV7-2	15	TRBJ2-3	CASSLRQASTDTQYF
TRBV6-6	16	TRBJ2-7	CASSYSGQRHSYEQYF
TRBV5-6	18	TRBJ2-3	CASSPPTSGGPSTDTQYF
TRBV4-1	17	TRBJ2-5	CASSQVNMGFPEGTQYF
TRBV28	15	TRBJ1-2	CASSFPTGGAIGYTF
TRBV5-5	11	TRBJ2-7	CASSGGYEQYF
TRBV4-1	16	TRBJ2-5	CASSPGGTGGFETQYF
TRBV19	15	TRBJ1-6	CASTEMDGGGSPLHF
TRBV5-8	14	TRBJ2-1	CASSPRIGRGEQFF
TRBV21-1	19	TRBJ2-2	CASSQIAGGPTVNTGELFF
TRBV28	15	TRBJ1-1	CASTLTGVANTEAFF
TRBV5-1	13	TRBJ2-7	CASSLGVSYEQYF
TRBV28	12	TRBJ1-1	CASEGGEFEAFF
TRBV6-5	13	TRBJ1-3	CASRTLSGNTIYF
TRBV5-6	15	TRBJ1-1	CASSPSISSNTEAFF
TRBV5-2	14	TRBJ2-7	CASSQPKSSYEQYF
TRBV28	16	TRBJ2-5	CASSSQGTGVRKTQYF
TRBV27	13	TRBJ2-7	CASSLRRVYEQYF
TRBV30	13	TRBJ1-3	CAWSRGLGNTIYF
TRBV28	12	TRBJ1-2	CASTLERVGYTF
TRBV27	13	TRBJ2-7	CASSLGRVREQYF
TRBV11-2	15	TRBJ2-6	CASSSQGSGANVLTF
TRBV5-1	16	TRBJ1-1	CASSLATGQLNTEAFF
TRBV6-4	15	TRBJ2-1	CASSEVAGGYNEQFF
TRBV7-2	15	TRBJ1-5	CASSSWTGASQPQHF
TRBV11-3	13	TRBJ2-5	CASSPGQGETQYF
TRBV18	15	TRBJ2-7	CASSPRGQGTGEQYF
TRBV9	13	TRBJ2-5	CASSEGNTETQYF
TRBV7-2	12	TRBJ1-1	CASSLSRRGAFF
TRBV6-5	15	TRBJ2-6	CASSYGGAGANVLTF
TRBV7-6	16	TRBJ1-2	CASSLAEGQPNYGYTF
TRBV4-1	15	TRBJ1-5	CASSQEGWNNQPQHF
TRBV4-1	14	TRBJ1-1	CASSQNRGNTEAFF
TRBV5-6	16	TRBJ2-7	CASSSRDLFHPYEQYF
TRBV10-3	13	TRBJ2-3	CATGQGDTDTQYF
TRBV27	16	TRBJ1-2	CASSSPLGHLIRGYTF
TRBV9	15	TRBJ2-1	CASSVVWGVNNEQFF
TRBV7-9	14	TRBJ2-2	CASPHRAYIGELFF
TRBV4-2	12	TRBJ1-1	CASSQGNTEAFF
TRBV19	14	TRBJ1-5	CASSEPDSNQPQHF